These 21 T cell receptor beta chains came from one sample sequenced in a study of regulatory T cells in long-lasting Graves disease. iRepertoire HTBI primers and Arm-PCR of CDR3 regions built TCR beta libraries. TCRdb re-derived calls from the multiplex PCR reads in MiXCR, one entry per CDR3 protein. The data hold about 470,000 distinct CDR3 sequences, with around 20% observed a single time. The time point was: persistent/refractory GD, antithyroid drugs over 5 years with positive TRAb. The TCR library was prepared using RNA isolated from PBMCs. The source material was peripheral blood mononuclear cells (PBMCs), sampled when the disease was refractory, from a patient treated with antithyroid drugs. The receptors were sampled from a female donor with Graves disease.

The chain recombines TRBV5-6 with TRBJ2-7; D is perhaps TRBD1 (6 bases). V lost 5 bases and J lost 0, with 15 bases in between. The CDR3 totals 15 residues. Per the germline V gene, CDR1 is SGHDT and CDR2 is YYEEEE. The DNA of the CDR3 is TGTGCCAGCAGTTGGTGGGGACAACACTCCTACGAGCAGTACTTC. Translation: CASSWWGQHSYEQYF.

V gene TRBV6-1 combines with J gene TRBJ2-3; D possibly corresponds to TRBD2 (6 bases). The germline V gene encodes CDR1 MNHNS and CDR2 SASEGT. The germline V and J ends were trimmed by 6 bases and 0 bases, with 13 bases remaining between them. This CDR3 has 15 residues. The CDR3 region is CASSLSGWSTDTQYF. The CDR3 DNA reads as TGTGCCAGCAGCCTTAGCGGATGGAGCACAGATACGCAGTATTTT.

This clonotype was detected ten times or more. The chain is built from TRBV27 and TRBJ1-5; no firm D call. Germline V gene data show CDR1 as MNHEY and CDR2 as SMNVEV (reference sequence). This CDR3 contains 14 residues. V lost 6 bases and J 1 base, leaving 10 bases between the germline ends. This chain's CDR3 is CASSLASSNQPQHF. CDR3 in DNA: TGTGCCAGCAGCTTAGCTTCCAGCAATCAGCCCCAGCATTTT.

V is TRBV5-1 and J is TRBJ2-2; the D call may be TRBD1 or TRBD2 (5 bases each). Germline V gives CDR1 SGHRS, CDR2 YFSETQ. The V end was cut by 3 bases, the J end by 2 bases, with 11 bases between. The CDR3 has 15 amino acids. In DNA form, the CDR3 reads TGCGCCAGCAGCTCTGGGACCATTAACACCGGGGAGCTGTTTTTT. As protein: CASSSGTINTGELFF.

This clonotype appeared a few times. CDR3 bases: TGCAGCGTTGAAATGGGCGACTCGGGGAGCGCAGATACGCAGTATTTT. Amino acid sequence: CSVEMGDSGSADTQYF. This sequence joins TRBV29-1 and TRBJ2-3; D possibly corresponds to TRBD2 (5 bases). The germline gives CDR1 SQVTM, CDR2 ANQGSEA. The V end lost 2 bases, the J end lost 4 bases, and 19 bases lay between the germline ends. The CDR3 extends over 16 amino acids.

This clonotype was detected a few times. V is TRBV10-3 and J is TRBJ1-1; D may be TRBD1 (5 bases). Deletions cut 0 bases from V and 0 bases from J, with 8 bases between. Germline CDR1 is ENHRY and CDR2 is SYGVKD. CDR3 length: 15 amino acids. CDR3 residues: CAISESGTVNTEAFF. CDR3 DNA: TGTGCCATCAGTGAGTCGGGGACTGTGAACACTGAAGCTTTCTTT.

This clonotype was recorded many times. V gene TRBV20-1 combines with J gene TRBJ2-7; 10 positions agree with TRBD1. J gave up 5 bases and V 1 base, and 5 bases lay outside the gene matches. The V gene's germline CDR1 is DFQATT and CDR2 SNEGSKA (reference sequence). The CDR3 extends over 14 amino acids. CDR3 in amino acids: CSARGGTGDNEQYF. The CDR3 DNA sequence: TGCAGTGCTAGAGGGGGGACAGGGGACAACGAGCAGTACTTC.

This clonotype was seen at least ten times. The chain recombines TRBV5-5 with TRBJ2-5; D gene uncertain. This CDR3 comprises 14 residues. Germline assignment: CDR1 SGHKS and CDR2 YYEKEE (reference sequence). V was clipped by 7 bases and J by 1 base, with 14 bases between them. This CDR3 is CASRFSTRQETQYF. The CDR3 DNA reads as TGTGCCAGCCGGTTCTCTACTCGCCAAGAGACCCAGTACTTC.

About this clonotype itself: This likely stems from a read error, as it lies one base from a far larger clone. The chain uses TRBV28 and TRBJ2-4; D perhaps matches TRBD2 (6 bases). This CDR3 spans 12 amino acids. The V end was cut by 8 bases, the J end by 13 bases, with 18 bases between. The germline V gene has CDR1 MDHEN and CDR2 SYDVKM. CDR3: CASGGLMNEQYF. CDR3 in DNA: TGTGCCAGCGGGGGACTGATGAATGAGCAGTACTTC.

This chain connects TRBV19 to TRBJ2-3, with a possible D match to TRBD1 (6 bases). CDR3 size: 15 residues. V lost 1 base, J lost 0 bases, and 8 bases lay in between. CDR1 and CDR2 (germline): LNHDA, SQIVND (reference sequence). The CDR3 bases are TGTGCCAGTAGTATAGGCAGGGGAAGCACAGATACGCAGTATTTT. This translates into CASSIGRGSTDTQYF.

The chain joins TRBV6-5 to TRBJ1-3, with D possibly TRBD1 on 6 matching bases. Germline V gene sequence: CDR1 MNHEY, CDR2 SVGAGI. This CDR3 is built from 17 residues. The ends were cut back, 2 bases at V and 0 bases at J, with 14 bases in the middle. The CDR3 region is CASSYRDTSYSGNTIYF. In DNA form, the CDR3 reads TGTGCCAGCAGTTACCGGGACACTTCATACTCTGGAAACACCATATATTTT.

This clonotype has more than one count but fewer than ten. The rearrangement uses TRBV27 and TRBJ2-7; possible D gene TRBD2, 5 bases. Germline CDR1 reads MNHEY; CDR2 reads SMNVEV (reference sequence). The CDR3 is 15 residues long. V lost 5 bases and J 0 bases, leaving 14 bases between the germline ends. The CDR3 reads CASSLDGLNSYEQYF. Here the CDR3 DNA reads TGTGCCAGCAGTCTCGACGGACTGAACTCCTACGAGCAGTACTTC.

This chain uses TRBV28 with TRBJ2-6; D unclear. V lost 1 base and J 3 bases, leaving 4 bases between the germline ends. The CDR3 is 14 residues long. CDR1 is MDHEN, CDR2 SYDVKM, per germline. DNA for the CDR3: TGTGCCAGCAGTTTATATGATGGGGCCAACGTCCTGACTTTC. It yields the protein CASSLYDGANVLTF.

This clonotype was picked up a small number of times. This chain uses TRBV18 with TRBJ2-7; D gene ambiguous. The length of the CDR3 is 14 residues. The V end was cut by 6 bases, the J end by 5 bases, with 17 bases between. The germline V gene encodes CDR1 KGHSH and CDR2 LQKENI. CDR3 loop: CASSETNKVHEQYF. The CDR3 bases are TGTGCCAGCTCTGAGACAAACAAGGTCCACGAGCAGTACTTC.

As regards this clonotype: Just one base apart from a much larger clone, this may be a read error. The CDR3 spells CASNLELNAEAFF. DNA for the CDR3: TGTGCCAGCAATTTGGAGTTGAACGCTGAAGCTTTCTTT. The chain has TRBV2 and TRBJ1-1; D gene uncertain. This CDR3 comprises 13 residues. Germline values: CDR1 SNHLY, CDR2 FYNNEI.

The chain links TRBV6-2 or TRBV6-3 to TRBJ1-2; TRBD1 is a possible D gene (6 bases). Germline V CDR1 and CDR2: MNHEY, SVGEGT. The V gene lost 1 base and the J gene lost 6 bases, with 12 bases spanning the gap. There are 14 residues in the CDR3. The CDR3 sequence is CASSYYREVDGYTF. CDR3 DNA sequence: TGTGCCAGCAGTTACTACAGGGAGGTGGATGGCTACACCTTC.

The chain joins TRBV4-1 to TRBJ1-5; D is unclear. V lost 3 bases and J lost 4, with 7 bases in between. The germline gives CDR1 MGHRA, CDR2 YSYEKL. The CDR3 contains 13 residues. CDR3 DNA sequence: TGCGCCAGCAGCCATGGAGGGAATCAGCCCCAGCATTTT. The encoded protein is CASSHGGNQPQHF.

This clonotype was seen repeatedly, ten times or more. The chain is built from TRBV6-2 or TRBV6-3 and TRBJ1-1, with D perhaps matching TRBD1 (6 bases). Germline V gene data show CDR1 as MNHEY and CDR2 as SVGEGT. Trimming pared 2 bases from V and 5 bases from J, leaving 12 bases between. The CDR3 contains 14 residues. CDR3: CASSYQGLDTEAFF. In DNA, the CDR3 is TGTGCCAGCAGTTACCAGGGGCTGGATACTGAAGCTTTCTTT.

The genes are TRBV29-1 and TRBJ2-7; unclear D gene. The germline gives CDR1 SQVTM, CDR2 ANQGSEA. The length of the CDR3 is 15 residues. Trimming removed 4 bases at V and 0 bases at J, with 16 bases between. The CDR3 reads CSVVGRGQLSYEQYF. DNA of the CDR3: TGCAGCGTTGTGGGTCGTGGCCAACTCTCCTACGAGCAGTACTTC.

This sequence joins TRBV7-9 and TRBJ2-7; 13 nucleotides line up with TRBD2. J was trimmed by 5 bases and V by 4 bases; bases with no gene match: 5. The V gene's germline CDR1 is SEHNR and CDR2 FQNEAQ (reference sequence). The length of the CDR3 is 15 residues. In DNA form, the CDR3 reads TGTGCCAGCAGCTCGGGACTAGCGGGATTCAACGAGCAGTACTTC. This gives the protein CASSSGLAGFNEQYF.

The chain employs TRBV12-3 or TRBV12-4 and TRBJ2-5, with 8 bases that match TRBD2. Losses at the gene ends were 4 bases for V and 5 bases for J; bases not matched to a gene: 9. The CDR3 is 15 residues long. DNA for the CDR3: TGTGCCAGCAGTTACCTCGGGAGGGCCCCGGAGACCCAGTACTTC. As protein: CASSYLGRAPETQYF.